A single T cell receptor beta chain is shown here with its context. Its specificity is not known. V lost 2 bases, J lost 0 bases, and 6 bases stayed unmatched. This CDR3 is built from 17 residues. Germline V gene lookup returns CDR1 MNHEY and CDR2 SMNVEV (reference sequence). The data belong to a study of cytomegalovirus exposure and HLA in healthy donors. About the study: The 90 to 150 validation repertoires, a later analysis reported, used the same platform as the roughly 610 first-cohort repertoires. The study, taken as a whole, reports: The study designated 150 or so TCR beta chains cytomegalovirus-associated.

The protocol was immunoSEQ multiplex PCR, while the TCRdb copy is restricted to in-frame clones and leaves out a portion. Here the sample spans some 200,000 clones, 86% being singletons. The material sequenced was PBMCs. This TCR was recovered from a man aged 25-45 years in good health and CMV-seropositive. The chain links TRBV27 to TRBJ1-4; 7 nucleotides agree with TRBD1. The CDR3 sequence: CASSLIRQGATNEKLFF. The CDR3 DNA reads as TGTGCCAGCAGTTTAATAAGACAGGGCGCAACTAATGAAAAACTGTTTTTT.